The table lists the clone carrying this T cell receptor (beta chain) with a count of one. Only in-frame clones appear in the TCRdb table, and some are missing; sequencing was by immunoSEQ multiplex PCR. The sample includes 350,000 to 500,000 clones, around nine tenths seen only once; the top ten take approximately 1.5%. These data originate in a study of blood T cell repertoires in COVID-19. Germline V gives CDR1 SGHRS, CDR2 YFSETQ. This CDR3 region has 15 residues. Germline trimming cut 4 bases from V and 4 bases from J; bases unmatched to any gene: 5. Grouping used clinical history reported by participants in a survey and questionnaire. Participants classified as exposed had met a COVID-19 case within 2 weeks before study entry.

The J gene is TRBJ2-1, the V gene TRBV5-1; 10 nucleotides line up with TRBD1. Sequences were obtained from PBMCs or T cells enriched from blood (not recorded which). This sequence was found in a woman younger than 35 who had been exposed to COVID-19. The CDR3 loop reads CASSKGQGNYNEQFF. CDR3 sequence (DNA): TGCGCCAGCAGCAAGGGACAGGGGAATTACAATGAGCAGTTCTTC.